Listed here are 15 T cell receptor beta chains from one sample, sequenced in a study of control samples from healthy donors and cancer patients. Sequencing was performed with immunoSEQ multiplex PCR; in TCRdb, only in-frame clones are kept and a portion is missing. The sample lists approximately 190,000 clones; approximately 90% were seen once. Specimen: blood. Receptors originate from a man younger than 45 in good health.

The chain joins TRBV5-1 to TRBJ2-7; the match to TRBD2 covers 10 bases. V dropped 0 bases and J dropped 6; count of bases not matched to a gene: 3. This CDR3 is built from 14 residues. Germline CDR1 is SGHRS and CDR2 is YFSETQ. For the CDR3, the DNA is TGCGCCAGCAGCTTGGAGCGGGGGGGCCGCGAGCAGTACTTC. Residues: CASSLERGGREQYF. The whole variable domain, filled in from reference TRBV5-1 and TRBJ2-7, reads KAGVTQTPRYLIKTRGQQVTLSCSPISGHRSVSWYQQTPGQGLQFLFEYFSETQRNKGNFPGRFSGRQFSNSRSEMNVSTLELGDSALYLCASSLERGGREQYFGPGTRLTVT.

This chain links TRBV4-1 with TRBJ2-1; D ambiguous. V lost 0 bases and J 0 bases, leaving 9 bases between the germline ends. Germline lookup yields CDR1 MGHRA and CDR2 YSYEKL. CDR3 length: 16 residues. CDR3 sequence reads: CASSQDSASSYNEQFF. Written as DNA, the CDR3 is TGCGCCAGCAGCCAAGATTCGGCTTCCTCCTACAATGAGCAGTTCTTC.

The chain recombines TRBV19 with TRBJ2-1; D not resolved. V lost 0 bases, J lost 9 bases, and 6 bases lay in between. CDR3 size: 12 residues. The V gene's germline CDR1 is LNHDA and CDR2 SQIVND (reference sequence). CDR3 in DNA: TGTGCCAGTAGTATAGAAGAGCGTGAGCAGTTCTTC. As protein: CASSIEEREQFF.

V gene TRBV21-1 combines with J gene TRBJ2-1; the table's D call TRBD2 went unverified against the DNA. TRBV21-1 has pseudogene status. The CDR3 is 16 residues long. The CDR3 is CASSKALQRGDNEQFF. The CDR3 nucleotides are TGTGCCAGCAGCAAAGCGCTCCAGCGGGGGGACAATGAGCAGTTCTTC.

This chain links TRBV18 with TRBJ1-2, with D uncertain. Trimming removed 3 bases from V and 7 bases from J, with 18 bases in between. CDR3 length equals 15 residues. The germline V gene encodes CDR1 KGHSH and CDR2 LQKENI. Written as DNA, the CDR3 is TGTGCCAGCTCACCTGGAGGAGGAACCCTGGGTGGCTACACCTTC. Protein: CASSPGGGTLGGYTF.

The V and J genes are TRBV11-2 and TRBJ1-3; D is undetermined. The ends were cut back, 5 bases at V and 2 bases at J, with 4 bases in the middle. Germline V gives CDR1 SGHAT, CDR2 FQNNGV. The CDR3 sequence is 12 residues long. CDR3 sequence: CASSAPGNTIYF. In DNA form, the CDR3 reads TGTGCCAGCAGCGCCCCTGGAAACACCATATATTTT.

V gene TRBV14 combines with J gene TRBJ1-3; the match to TRBD1 covers 7 bases. Germline V gives CDR1 SGHDN, CDR2 FVKESK. Trimming at V came to 5 bases and at J to 2 bases, leaving 6 bases not matched to a gene. CDR3 size: 15 residues. Here the CDR3 DNA reads TGTGCCAGCAGCGAAAGACAGGGAGCTGGAAACACCATATATTTT. This codes for CASSERQGAGNTIYF.

The J gene is TRBJ1-3, the V gene TRBV12-3 or TRBV12-4; D gene ambiguous. The CDR3 runs 12 residues. The V gene lost 5 bases and the J gene lost 11 bases, with 13 bases spanning the gap. The CDR3 protein is CASSPRMIPIYF. The CDR3 region has the DNA TGTGCCAGCAGTCCTCGCATGATCCCCATATATTTT.

The table lists this clone with a count of one. V gene TRBV2 combines with J gene TRBJ2-7; no definite D call. The CDR3 is 13 amino acids. In germline, CDR1 is SNHLY, CDR2 FYNNEI. The V and J ends lost 6 bases and 1 base respectively, with 10 bases between them. The CDR3 bases are TGTGCCAGCAGACGAGACGGATCCTACGAGCAGTACTTC. It specifies CASRRDGSYEQYF.

This chain links TRBV6-5 with TRBJ1-6, with D perhaps matching TRBD1 (5 bases). The ends were cut back, 6 bases at V and 4 bases at J, with 13 bases in the middle. Germline V gives CDR1 MNHEY, CDR2 SVGAGI. This CDR3 has 15 amino acids. The CDR3 loop reads CASSLRDLYNSPLHF. CDR3 sequence (DNA): TGTGCCAGCAGCCTCAGGGATTTATATAATTCACCCCTCCACTTT.

CDR3 sequence (DNA): TGTGCCAGCAGCCAAGAGAGGGGGCGGGGGTCCTACGAGCAGTACTTC. Translation gives CASSQERGRGSYEQYF. The rearrangement joins TRBV3-1 (or the pseudogene TRBV3-2) to TRBJ2-7; D could derive from TRBD1 or TRBD2 (7 bases each). Trimming took off 0 bases at V and 1 base at J, with 13 bases between the two ends. CDR1 and CDR2 (germline): LGHDT, YNNKEL (reference sequence). The CDR3 contains 16 residues.

The chain employs TRBV30 and TRBJ1-6; 7 bases fit TRBD1. The junction had 4 bases not matched to a gene; V was cut back by 5 bases and J by 6 bases. The germline V gene encodes CDR1 GTSNPN and CDR2 SVGIG (reference sequence). The CDR3 sequence is 13 residues long. The CDR3 loop is CAWETGINSPLHF. CDR3 sequence (DNA): TGTGCCTGGGAGACAGGGATTAATTCACCCCTCCACTTT.

The chain joins TRBV10-3 to TRBJ1-1; no clear D gene. The V and J ends lost 0 bases and 3 bases respectively, with 8 bases between them. CDR1 is ENHRY and CDR2 is SYGVKD in the germline V gene. The CDR3 spans 14 residues. CDR3 in DNA: TGTGCCATCAGTGAGTCACCGCAGGACACTGAAGCTTTCTTT. Its translation is CAISESPQDTEAFF.

The rearrangement links TRBV19 to TRBJ2-2, with 10 bases matching TRBD2. The germline gives CDR1 LNHDA, CDR2 SQIVND (reference sequence). The CDR3 covers 15 residues. With V trimmed by 7 bases and J by 5 bases, 7 bases remained unmatched. The DNA of the CDR3 is TGTGCCAGTAAGCAGCGGGGGGGCTTTACCGGGGAGCTGTTTTTT. Amino acids: CASKQRGGFTGELFF.

This clone has just one count. V gene TRBV6-6 combines with J gene TRBJ2-1; D unclear. Trimming removed 4 bases from V and 0 bases from J, with 13 bases in between. Germline values: CDR1 MNHNY, CDR2 SVGAGI (reference sequence). The CDR3 has 16 residues. The CDR3 spells CASSSSEPSSYNEQFF. For the CDR3, the DNA is TGTGCCAGCAGTTCGAGTGAGCCGAGCTCCTACAATGAGCAGTTCTTC.